These 9 T cell receptor beta chains originate from one sample sequenced in a study of blood T cell repertoires in COVID-19. The repertoire was sequenced with immunoSEQ multiplex PCR; TCRdb's copy has only in-frame clones and lacks some. The sample includes approximately 150,000 clones, approximately 80% of them seen just once. Sequencing was done on a sample of peripheral blood. These receptor sequences come from a woman in her fifties or sixties with acute or convalescent COVID-19.

V and J are TRBV13 and TRBJ1-1; weak D call: TRBD1 (5 bases). CDR1 PRHDT and CDR2 FYEKMQ come from the germline V gene (reference sequence). Trimming left V 0 bases short and J 4 bases short, with 12 bases between. This CDR3 has 15 residues. CDR3 sequence (DNA): TGTGCCAGCAGCTTAGGCCCGGGGGTTGGCACTGAAGCTTTCTTT. It codes for CASSLGPGVGTEAFF.

CDR3 nucleotides: TGTGCCAGCAGCTTGGACCCGGGGGAGGCCAACGTCCTGACTTTC. Protein product: CASSLDPGEANVLTF. This sequence joins TRBV5-4 and TRBJ2-6; D might be TRBD2 (6 bases). The CDR3 runs to 15 residues. V lost 0 bases, J lost 6 bases, and 10 bases lay in between. CDR1 is SGHNT, CDR2 YYREEE, per germline (reference sequence).

The genes are TRBV5-1 and TRBJ1-2; tentative D call: TRBD1 (6 bases). This CDR3 is 17 amino acids long. Between the trimmed V and J ends, which lost 5 bases and 4 bases, there was a span of 24 bases. CDR1 SGHRS and CDR2 YFSETQ come from the germline V gene. As DNA, the CDR3 is TGCGCCAGCAGTTTAGGGACAACCCTGATAAAGAGCTATGGCTACACCTTC. This translates into CASSLGTTLIKSYGYTF.

This clone was recorded a few times. The chain has TRBV7-2 and TRBJ1-5, with a tentative D call TRBD1 (6 bases). The CDR3 runs to 13 residues. V lost 5 bases to trimming and J lost 5 bases, with 10 bases between them. Germline V gene sequence: CDR1 SGHTA, CDR2 FQGNSA. The CDR3 loop is CASSRQVDQPQHF. The CDR3, as DNA: TGTGCCAGCAGCCGACAGGTCGATCAGCCCCAGCATTTT.

The chain is built from TRBV7-8 and TRBJ1-2; 8 positions agree with TRBD1. Germline V gene lookup returns CDR1 SGHVS and CDR2 FQNEAQ. J was trimmed by 4 bases and V by 0 bases; bases with no gene match: 7. The CDR3 runs 16 residues. CDR3 residues: CASSLAGQGILYGYTF. The CDR3 bases are TGTGCCAGCAGCTTAGCAGGACAGGGTATTCTCTATGGCTACACCTTC.

The chain recombines TRBV15 with TRBJ1-2, with D tentatively TRBD1 (5 bases). Germline CDR1 is LNHNV and CDR2 is YYDKDF (reference sequence). Trimming removed 0 bases at V and 8 bases at J, with 13 bases between. This CDR3 is built from 14 residues. CDR3 residues: CATSRDRQGGGYTF. The CDR3 coding sequence is TGTGCCACCAGCAGAGATCGGCAGGGCGGCGGCTACACCTTC. Filled out from reference TRBV15 and TRBJ1-2, the complete variable domain reads DAMVIQNPRYQVTQFGKPVTLSCSQTLNHNVMYWYQQKSSQAPKLLFHYYDKDFNNEADTPDNFQSRRPNTSFCFLDIRSPGLGDTAMYLCATSRDRQGGGYTFGSGTRLTVV.

The CDR3 protein is CASSKARFTGELFF. In DNA form, the CDR3 reads TGTGCCAGCAGCAAAGCCCGTTTTACCGGGGAGCTGTTTTTT. The chain couples TRBV7-3 to TRBJ2-2; no firm D call. The V gene lost 5 bases and the J gene lost 5 bases, with 12 bases spanning the gap. CDR3 length: 14 residues. The germline V gene has CDR1 SGHTA and CDR2 FQGTGA.

The rearrangement joins TRBV5-1 to TRBJ2-7, with 10 bases matching TRBD1. Germline CDR1 reads SGHRS; CDR2 reads YFSETQ. J lost 5 bases, V lost 3 bases, and 17 bases had no gene match. This CDR3 has 18 residues. The CDR3 coding sequence is TGCGCCAGCAGCTGGGGACAGGGGAAACCATCATCGCCGAACGAGCAGTACTTC. Protein: CASSWGQGKPSSPNEQYF.

The chain employs TRBV12-5 and TRBJ1-2, with TRBD1 matching over 7 bases. This CDR3 region has 13 residues. The germline V gene encodes CDR1 LGHNT and CDR2 FRNRAP. V trimming: 4 bases; J trimming: 5 bases; junction bases outside the gene matches: 4. CDR3 protein: CASGWDSRYGYTF. CDR3 sequence (DNA): TGTGCTAGTGGTTGGGACAGCAGATATGGCTACACCTTC. Variable domain in full (rest from reference TRBV12-5 and TRBJ1-2): DARVTQTPRHKVTEMGQEVTMRCQPILGHNTVFWYRQTMMQGLELLAYFRNRAPLDDSGMPKDRFSAEMPDATLATLKIQPSEPRDSAVYFCASGWDSRYGYTFGSGTRLTVV.